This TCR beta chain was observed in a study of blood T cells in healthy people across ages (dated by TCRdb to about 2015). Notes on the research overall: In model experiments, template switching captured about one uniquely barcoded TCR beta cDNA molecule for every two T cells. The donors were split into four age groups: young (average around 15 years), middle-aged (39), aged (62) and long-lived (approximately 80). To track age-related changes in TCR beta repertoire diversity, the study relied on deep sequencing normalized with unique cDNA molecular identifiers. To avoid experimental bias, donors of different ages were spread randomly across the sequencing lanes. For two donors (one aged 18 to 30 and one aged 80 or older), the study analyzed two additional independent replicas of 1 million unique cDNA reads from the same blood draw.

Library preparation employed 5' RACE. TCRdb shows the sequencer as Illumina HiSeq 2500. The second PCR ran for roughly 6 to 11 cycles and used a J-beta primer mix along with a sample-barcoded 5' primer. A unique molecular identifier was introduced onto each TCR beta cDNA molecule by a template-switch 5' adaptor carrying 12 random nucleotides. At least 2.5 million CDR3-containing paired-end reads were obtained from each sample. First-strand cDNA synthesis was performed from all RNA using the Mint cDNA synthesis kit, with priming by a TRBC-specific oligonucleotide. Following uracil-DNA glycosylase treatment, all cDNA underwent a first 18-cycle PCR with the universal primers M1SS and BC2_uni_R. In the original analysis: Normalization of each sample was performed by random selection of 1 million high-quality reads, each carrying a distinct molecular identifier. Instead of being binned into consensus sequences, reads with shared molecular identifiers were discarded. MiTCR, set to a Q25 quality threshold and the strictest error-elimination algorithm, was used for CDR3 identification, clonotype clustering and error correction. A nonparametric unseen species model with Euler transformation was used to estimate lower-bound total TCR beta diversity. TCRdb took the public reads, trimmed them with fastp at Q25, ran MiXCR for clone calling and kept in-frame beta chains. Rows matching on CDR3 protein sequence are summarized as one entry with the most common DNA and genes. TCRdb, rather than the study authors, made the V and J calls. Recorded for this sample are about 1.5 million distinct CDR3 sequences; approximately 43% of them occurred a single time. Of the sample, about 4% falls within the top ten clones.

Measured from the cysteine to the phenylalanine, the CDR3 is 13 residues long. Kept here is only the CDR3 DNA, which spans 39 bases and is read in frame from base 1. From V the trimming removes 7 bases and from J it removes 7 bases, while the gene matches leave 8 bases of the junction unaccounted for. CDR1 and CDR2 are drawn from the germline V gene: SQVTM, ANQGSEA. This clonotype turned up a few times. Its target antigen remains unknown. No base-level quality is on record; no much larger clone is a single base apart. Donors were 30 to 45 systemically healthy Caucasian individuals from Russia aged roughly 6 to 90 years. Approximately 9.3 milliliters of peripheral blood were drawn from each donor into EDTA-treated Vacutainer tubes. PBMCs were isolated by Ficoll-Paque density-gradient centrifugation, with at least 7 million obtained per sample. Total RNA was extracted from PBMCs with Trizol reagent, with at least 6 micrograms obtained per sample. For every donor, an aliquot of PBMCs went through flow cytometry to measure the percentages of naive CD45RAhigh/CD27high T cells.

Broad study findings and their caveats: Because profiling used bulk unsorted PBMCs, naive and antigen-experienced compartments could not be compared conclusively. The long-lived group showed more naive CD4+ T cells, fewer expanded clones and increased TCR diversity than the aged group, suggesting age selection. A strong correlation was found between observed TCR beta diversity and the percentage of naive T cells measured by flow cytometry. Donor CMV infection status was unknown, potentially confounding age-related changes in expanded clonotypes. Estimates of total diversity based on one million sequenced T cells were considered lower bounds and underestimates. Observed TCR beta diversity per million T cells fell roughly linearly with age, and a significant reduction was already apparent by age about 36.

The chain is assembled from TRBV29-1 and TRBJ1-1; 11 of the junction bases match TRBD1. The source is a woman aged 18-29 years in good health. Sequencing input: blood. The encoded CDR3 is CSARDRGGGEAFF. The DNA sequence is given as TGCAGCGCCCGGGACAGGGGGGGCGGTGAAGCTTTCTTT. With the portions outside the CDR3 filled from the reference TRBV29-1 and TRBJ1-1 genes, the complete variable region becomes SAVISQKPSRDICQRGTSLTIQCQVDSQVTMMFWYRQQPGQSLTLIATANQGSEATYESGFVIDKFPISRPNLTFSTLTVSNMSPEDSSIYLCSARDRGGGEAFFGQGTRLTVV.